The clone carrying this TCR beta chain was detected ten times or more. No antigen is known for it. The sample is drawn from a study of regulatory T cells in long-lasting Graves disease. With iRepertoire HTBI primers and Arm-PCR of CDR3 regions, TCR beta libraries were built. TCRdb recomputed calls from the multiplex PCR reads with MiXCR, one row per CDR3 protein. The sample records 400,000 to 500,000 distinct CDR3 sequences, 12% to 15% being singletons. Findings of the study overall: Accuracy might have suffered from few samples.

The ends lost 3 bases at V and 2 bases at J; junction bases unmatched: 4. CDR1 is SEHNR and CDR2 is FQNEAQ in the germline V gene (reference sequence). The CDR3 runs 15 residues. Time point described: newly diagnosed GD, antithyroid drugs for less than 3 months. The authors made the TCR library using RNA they extracted from PBMCs. This sample was shared with a second study, whose subject was T cells in Graves' hyperthyroidism and ophthalmopathy.

This rearrangement joins TRBV7-9 to TRBJ2-1; 7 positions agree with TRBD1. This sequence originates from a woman between 45 and 60 years old with Graves disease. Sequencing used peripheral blood mononuclear cells (PBMCs), obtained at new diagnosis, from a patient treated with antithyroid drugs. CDR3 loop: CASSLARGTYNEQFF. DNA for the CDR3: TGTGCCAGCAGCTTGGCCAGGGGGACCTACAATGAGCAGTTCTTC.